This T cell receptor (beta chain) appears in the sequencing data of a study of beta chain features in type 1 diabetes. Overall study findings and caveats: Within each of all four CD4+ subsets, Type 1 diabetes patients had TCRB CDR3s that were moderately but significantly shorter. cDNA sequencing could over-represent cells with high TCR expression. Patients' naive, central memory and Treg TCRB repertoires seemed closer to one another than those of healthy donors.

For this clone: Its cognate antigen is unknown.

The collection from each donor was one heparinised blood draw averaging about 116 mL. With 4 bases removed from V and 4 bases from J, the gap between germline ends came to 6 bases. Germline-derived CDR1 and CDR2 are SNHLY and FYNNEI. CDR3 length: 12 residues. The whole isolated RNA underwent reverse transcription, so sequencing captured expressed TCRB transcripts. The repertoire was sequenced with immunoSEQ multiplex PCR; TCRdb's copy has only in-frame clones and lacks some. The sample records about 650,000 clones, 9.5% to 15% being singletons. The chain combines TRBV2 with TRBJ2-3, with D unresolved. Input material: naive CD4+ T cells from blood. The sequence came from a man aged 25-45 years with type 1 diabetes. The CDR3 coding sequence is TGTGCCAGCAGTGGGACCGCAGATACGCAGTATTTT. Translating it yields CASSGTADTQYF.